The rows below give T cell receptor beta chains drawn from one sample of a study of OX40 agonist ivuxolimab in advanced cancers. Produced via immunoSEQ multiplex PCR; TCRdb's table is partial and in-frame only. The sample includes 65,000 to 95,000 clones, about 86% of them seen just once. The specimen comprised CD4+ or CD8+ T cells sorted from blood, sampled in a trial of the OX40 agonist ivuxolimab. These receptors all come from an adult with an advanced solid tumor such as melanoma, head and neck, liver or kidney cancer. Both conserved end residues are part of each CDR3.

>TRBJ1-2|TRBV2
CASSEAGQGGYGYTF
>TRBJ1-2|TRBV28
CASISGTAYGYTF
>TRBJ2-4|TRBV5-6
CASSLAGGEGIQYF
>TRBJ2-5|TRBV11-3
CASSLDSAGRETQYF
>TRBJ1-5|TRBV29-1
CSVRTPNQPQHF
>TRBJ2-5|TRBV4-1
CASSRGATAGAIQETQYF
>TRBJ1-1|TRBV6-1
CASSDLGQGRNTEAFF
>TRBJ1-1|TRBV7-2
CASSLRTADTEAFF
>TRBJ2-1|TRBV5-4
CASRIGTSGYKEQFF
>TRBJ1-1|TRBV5-6
CASSPGTGMNTEAFF
>TRBJ2-7|TRBV4-2
CASSQGRLREQYF
>TRBJ1-1|TRBV19
CASTRGGTRGTEAFF
>TRBJ1-1|TRBV7-2
CASSFTGRYTEAFF
>TRBJ1-1|TRBV5-1
CASSYRQNTEAFF
>TRBJ1-2|TRBV11-3
CASRSSGTGGYTF
>TRBJ2-2|TRBV11-3
CASSTEDGRGELFF
>TRBJ2-6|TRBV5-4
CASSNGLGSGANVLTF
>TRBJ2-3|TRBV7-2
CASRSGIQGDTQYF
>TRBJ2-7|TRBV7-9
CASSTGQALEEQYF
>TRBJ2-3|TRBV5-1
CASSLGVDTQYF
>TRBJ2-5|TRBV2
CASRPAGVLGETQYF
>TRBJ2-5|TRBV28
CASLGAGGWETQYF
>TRBJ2-2|TRBV18
CASSLVDGRNTGELFF
>TRBJ1-2|TRBV19
CASSQGDYGYTF
>TRBJ1-1|TRBV7-6
CASSFGRGQGLIPEAFF
>TRBJ1-5|TRBV5-6
CASSDLQGAQPQHF
>TRBJ1-3|TRBV28
CASSFGQGRSSGNTIYF
>TRBJ1-2|TRBV9
CASSVVATGTIYGYTF
>TRBJ2-7|TRBV6-1
CASSETGGSYEQYF
>TRBJ1-5|TRBV10-3
CAISESGGSNQPQHF